This T cell receptor beta chain originates from a study of cytotoxic CD8 clonotypes in ibrutinib-treated CLL (dated by TCRdb to the early 2020s). About the study as a whole: The cohort had about ten relapsed/refractory and about 15 treatment-naive patients; some 17 were IGHV unmutated. An average of about 250,000 productive templates and approximately 90,000 productive rearrangements was obtained per sample. Longitudinal samples were obtainable from 26 of the 86 participants in the trial. Samples at response were collected after a median of about twelve months of treatment, with a range of about 6 to 40 months. Cryopreserved peripheral blood mononuclear cells were obtained before treatment, at response, and at either sustained remission or disease progression. Partial responses were observed in approximately 24 patients and complete responses in 2; after a median follow-up of about 69 months, remission was maintained in approximately 14 patients and progression was observed in roughly twelve. Study-level results and caveats: At baseline, clonality was higher than in age-matched healthy donors and showed a strong correlation with circulating CD8+ T-cell counts. Sampling times were not matched between patients in sustained remission and patients whose disease was progressing, and lymph node repertoires were not examined. Clonality increased at ibrutinib response, stayed stable in sustained remission, and fell back toward baseline at progression. Public clonotypes were found to be uncommon and were observed to contract or remain stable during treatment; the increase in clonality was shown to reflect expansion of private clonotypes at ibrutinib response.

For TCR beta library preparation, about 2 micrograms of genomic DNA were isolated from cryopreserved PBMCs. Longitudinal blood samples from CLL patients on ibrutinib monotherapy were analyzed using high-throughput TCR beta sequencing. The patients took part in an open-label, single-center phase 2 trial of ibrutinib monotherapy. V sheds 6 bases and J sheds 7 bases, leaving 15 bases between their ends. From the germline V gene, CDR1 is MNHEY and CDR2 is SVGAGI. From the cysteine up to the phenylalanine, the CDR3 has a length of 13 residues. The kept DNA is CDR3 alone, 39 bases in frame from the first base. Each clonotype received, on average, approximately 9.9x coverage in deep resolution sequencing performed on a MiSeq, where the target depth lay between 1 in 1 million and 1 in 200,000 T cells. The immunoSEQ hsTCRB Kit was used to generate TCR beta libraries. The paper's processing steps were these. The data were analyzed with ImmunoSEQ Analyzer and ImmunoSEQ Data Assistant, and V, D and J gene assignments followed IMGT definitions. Clonality, which ranges from 0 to 1, was calculated by subtracting the normalized Shannon entropy of productive rearrangement frequencies from one. Only overrepresented clonotypes making up at least 0.05% of the repertoire of each patient were included in the public clonotype analysis. Repertoires from roughly 13 age-matched healthy donors in immuneACCESS were used as clonality controls. In its TCRdb copy, this immuneACCESS table keeps in-frame sequences only and misses some clones. Where compared with another copy, unresolved V genes explain less than half of these, and the others have no known cause. V, J and clone size are taken as reported in that table, and D and trimming were inferred from the DNA itself. This sample is represented by approximately 5,500 clones; 65% to 70% of them were singletons. Around 38% of the sample rests with the top ten.

As for this clone: What this receptor recognizes is not known. There are no base qualities to consult, and no much larger clone falls within one base.

This TCR was sampled from a human donor with chronic lymphocytic leukemia. The V and J segments used are TRBV6-5 and TRBJ2-5; TRBD1 is a weak D gene call, 6 bases matching. The sample here was PBMCs, taken before ibrutinib treatment. Read as DNA, the sequence is TGTGCCAGCAGCCGGGACACCAGAGGGACCCAGTACTTC. The translation is CASSRDTRGTQYF.